The 3 T cell receptor beta chains below all came from one sample that was sequenced in a study of T-cell reconstitution after alpha-beta-depleted transplantation in children. A TCRbeta library incorporating unique molecular identifiers was prepared. TCRdb ran MiXCR on the PCR reads and lists one entry per CDR3 protein. Counted here are approximately 510,000 distinct CDR3 sequences, around 16% occurring once; the ten biggest clones make up 3.3%. The source was PBMCs from the stem cell graft donor, collected from the stem cell graft. The receptors were gathered from a human donor who donated a stem cell graft to a child with acute lymphoblastic leukemia.

The chain links TRBV20-1 to TRBJ2-1, with 7 bases lining up with TRBD2. V shed 5 bases, J shed 7 bases, and the junction held 2 bases outside the gene matches. Germline lookup yields CDR1 DFQATT and CDR2 SNEGSKA (reference sequence). This CDR3 has 11 amino acids. The CDR3 loop is CSAWGGNEQFF. The CDR3 nucleotides are TGCAGTGCTTGGGGGGGGAATGAGCAGTTCTTC.

The rearrangement joins TRBV10-2 to TRBJ2-1; D unresolved. This CDR3 region has 12 residues. The V end was cut by 3 bases, the J end by 10 bases, with 10 bases between. Germline V gives CDR1 WSHSY, CDR2 SAAADI. Written as DNA, the CDR3 is TGCGCCAGCAGTGATCCCCTTGGGGAGCAGTTCTTC. It is translated as CASSDPLGEQFF.

The chain uses TRBV10-3 and TRBJ2-1, with 15 positions matching TRBD2. V shed 9 bases, J shed 9 bases, and the junction held 3 bases outside the gene matches. Looked up from germline, CDR1 is ENHRY and CDR2 is SYGVKD. The CDR3 spans 13 residues. The DNA of the CDR3 is TGTGCCATAGGACTAGCGGGAGGGTTTGAGCAGTTCTTC. This translates into CAIGLAGGFEQFF.